This T cell receptor beta chain was captured in a study of beta chain features in type 1 diabetes. The CDR3 extends over 14 amino acids. From germline, CDR1 is SGHNT and CDR2 YYREEE (reference sequence). V was clipped by 3 bases and J by 7 bases; unmatched bases: 7. All of the isolated RNA was reverse transcribed, so expressed TCRB transcripts were sequenced. The assay was immunoSEQ multiplex PCR, and TCRdb's table has in-frame clones only and misses some. The repertoire consists of roughly 180,000 clones, with less than 15% occurring once and the leading ten covering 0.5% to 0.75%. The sample holds many counts of this clone.

This clonotype originated in a young woman in good health. The material sequenced was central memory CD4+ T cells from blood. The chain employs TRBV5-4 and TRBJ2-4; 7 positions agree with TRBD2. The CDR3 sequence is CASSSGTNLNIQYF. The DNA of the CDR3 is TGTGCCAGCAGCTCTGGGACTAACCTTAACATTCAGTACTTC.